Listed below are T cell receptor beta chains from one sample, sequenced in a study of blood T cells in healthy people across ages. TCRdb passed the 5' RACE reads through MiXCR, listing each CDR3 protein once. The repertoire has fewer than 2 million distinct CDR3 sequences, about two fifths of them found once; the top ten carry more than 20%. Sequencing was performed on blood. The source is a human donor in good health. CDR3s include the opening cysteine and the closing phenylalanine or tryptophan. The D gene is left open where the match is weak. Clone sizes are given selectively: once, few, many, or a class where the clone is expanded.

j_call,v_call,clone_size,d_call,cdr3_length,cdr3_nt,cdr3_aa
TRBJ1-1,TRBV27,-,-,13,TGTGCCAGCAGTTTATCGATGTACACTGAAGCTTTCTTT,CASSLSMYTEAFF
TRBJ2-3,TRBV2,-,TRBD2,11,TGTGCCAACAGTGGGGGGGGGACGCAGTATTTT,CANSGGGTQYF
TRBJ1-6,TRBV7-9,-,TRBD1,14,TGTGCCAGCAGCTTAGTCCAGGGGGAATCACCCCTCCACTTT,CASSLVQGESPLHF
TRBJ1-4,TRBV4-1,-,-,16,TGCGCCAGCAGCCAAGCTGGGAGACCGTTAAATGAAAAACGGTTTTTT,CASSQAGRPLNEKRFF
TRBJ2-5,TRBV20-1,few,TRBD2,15,TGCAGTGCTAGAGTGGCGAGCGGGGGCGGCGAGACCCAGTACTTC,CSARVASGGGETQYF
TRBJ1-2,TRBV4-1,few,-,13,TGCGCCAGTAGCCAATACGACGGCCTTGGCTACACCTTC,CASSQYDGLGYTF
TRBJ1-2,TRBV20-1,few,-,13,TGCAGTGCTAGTTCCAGGGAAGACTATGGCTACACCTTC,CSASSREDYGYTF
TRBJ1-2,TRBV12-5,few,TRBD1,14,TGTGCTAGTGCCCGGGACAGGGCCGTCTATGGCTACACCTTC,CASARDRAVYGYTF
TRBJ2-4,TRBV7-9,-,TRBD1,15,TGTGCCAGCAGCTTACATGGGACAGGGGTCAATGAGCAGTACTTC,CASSLHGTGVNEQYF
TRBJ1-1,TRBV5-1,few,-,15,TGCGCCAGCAGCTCAACCGTATTCATGAACACTGAAGCTTTCTTT,CASSSTVFMNTEAFF
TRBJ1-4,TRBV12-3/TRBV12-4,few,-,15,TGTGCCAGCAGTTTGGCCCTTTCAACTAATGAAAAACTGTTTTTT,CASSLALSTNEKLFF
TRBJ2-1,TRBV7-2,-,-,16,TGTGCCAGCAGCACGAGACTAGTCCTGTACCAAGGGACCCAGTTCTTC,CASSTRLVLYQGTQFF
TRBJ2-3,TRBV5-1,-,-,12,TGCGCCAGCAGCTGGTCCCCCGGGACGCAGTATTTT,CASSWSPGTQYF
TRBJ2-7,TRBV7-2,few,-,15,TGTGCCAGCAGCTTAGCGGGTTATAGCTCCTACGAGCAGTACTTC,CASSLAGYSSYEQYF
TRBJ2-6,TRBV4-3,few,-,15,TGCGCCAGCAGCCAAGCTGGCTCTGGGGCCAACGTCCTGACTTTC,CASSQAGSGANVLTF
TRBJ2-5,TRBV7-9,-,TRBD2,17,TGTGCCAGCAGCCCTGAGCGGGGGTCGCGCCCCGTCAATGAGCAGTACTTC,CASSPERGSRPVNEQYF
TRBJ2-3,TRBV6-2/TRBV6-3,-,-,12,TGTGCCAGCCAGACTAGGACAGATACGCAGTATTTT,CASQTRTDTQYF
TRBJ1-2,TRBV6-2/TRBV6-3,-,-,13,TGTGCCAGCAGTTACCTCCCGGCGGGAGGCTACACCTTC,CASSYLPAGGYTF
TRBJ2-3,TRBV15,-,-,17,TGTGCCACCAGCAGATCTTTGGGGATCAATGGCGGGGATACGCAGTATTTT,CATSRSLGINGGDTQYF
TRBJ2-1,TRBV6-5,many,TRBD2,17,TGTGCCAGCAGTTACTCCCCGAGCGGGGGGTTATACAATGAGCAGTTCTTC,CASSYSPSGGLYNEQFF
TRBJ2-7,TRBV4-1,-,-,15,TGCGCCAGCAGCCGGTTTGTTGGCCTGGGGTACGAGCAGTACTTC,CASSRFVGLGYEQYF
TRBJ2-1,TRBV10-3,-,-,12,TGTGCCATAGTCGGGGGCTACAATGAGCAGTTCTTC,CAIVGGYNEQFF
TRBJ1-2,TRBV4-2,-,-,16,TGTGCCAGCAGCCTTGGGGCAAGTTTAGAGAACTATGGCTACACCTTC,CASSLGASLENYGYTF
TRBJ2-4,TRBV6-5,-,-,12,TGTGCCGCACGGGACTCCCTAGGGGAGCAGTACTTC,CAARDSLGEQYF
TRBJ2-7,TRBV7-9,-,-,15,TGTGCCAGCAGCTTAGGAGGGGGACCCTACAATGAGCAGTACTTC,CASSLGGGPYNEQYF
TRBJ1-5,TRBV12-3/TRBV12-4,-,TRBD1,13,TGTGCCAGCAGTAACACAGGGGTTCAGCCCCAGCATTTT,CASSNTGVQPQHF
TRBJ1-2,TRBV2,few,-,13,TGTGCCAGCAGTGAAGTGGGCCCCACCTACTACACCTTC,CASSEVGPTYYTF
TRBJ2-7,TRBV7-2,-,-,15,TGTGCCAGCAGCTTATTGGCGGGGGCCGCCTACGAGCAGTACTTC,CASSLLAGAAYEQYF
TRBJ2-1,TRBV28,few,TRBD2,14,TGTGCCAGCAGTTTAACTAGCGGGGGAGGTGAGCAGTTCTTC,CASSLTSGGGEQFF
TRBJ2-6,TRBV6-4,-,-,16,TGTGCCAGCAGCCCTCATACACACTCTGGGGCCAACGTCCTGACTTTC,CASSPHTHSGANVLTF